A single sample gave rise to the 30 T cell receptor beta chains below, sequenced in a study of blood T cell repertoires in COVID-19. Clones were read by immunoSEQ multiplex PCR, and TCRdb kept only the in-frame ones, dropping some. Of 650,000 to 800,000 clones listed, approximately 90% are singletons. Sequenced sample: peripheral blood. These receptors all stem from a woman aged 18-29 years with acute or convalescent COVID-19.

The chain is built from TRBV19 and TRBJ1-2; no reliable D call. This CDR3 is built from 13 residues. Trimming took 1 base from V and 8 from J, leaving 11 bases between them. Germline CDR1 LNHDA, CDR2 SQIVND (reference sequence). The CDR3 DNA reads TGTGCCAGTAGTATAGGCCGATCGCGGGGCTACACCTTC. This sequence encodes CASSIGRSRGYTF. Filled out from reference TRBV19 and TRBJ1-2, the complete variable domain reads DGGITQSPKYLFRKEGQNVTLSCEQNLNHDAMYWYRQDPGQGLRLIYYSQIVNDFQKGDIAEGYSVSREKKESFPLTVTSAQKNPTAFYLCASSIGRSRGYTFGSGTRLTVV.

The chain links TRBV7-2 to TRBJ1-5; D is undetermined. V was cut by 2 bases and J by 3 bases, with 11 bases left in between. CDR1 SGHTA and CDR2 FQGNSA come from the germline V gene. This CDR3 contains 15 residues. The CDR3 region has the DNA TGTGCCAGCAGCTTAACCAGGCAGAACAATCAGCCCCAGCATTTT. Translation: CASSLTRQNNQPQHF.

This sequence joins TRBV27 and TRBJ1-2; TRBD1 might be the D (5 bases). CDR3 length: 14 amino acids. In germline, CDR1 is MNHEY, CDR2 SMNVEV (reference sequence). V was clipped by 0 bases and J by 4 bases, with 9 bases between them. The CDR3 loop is CASSLSQGSYGYTF. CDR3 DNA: TGTGCCAGCAGTTTATCGCAGGGAAGCTATGGCTACACCTTC.

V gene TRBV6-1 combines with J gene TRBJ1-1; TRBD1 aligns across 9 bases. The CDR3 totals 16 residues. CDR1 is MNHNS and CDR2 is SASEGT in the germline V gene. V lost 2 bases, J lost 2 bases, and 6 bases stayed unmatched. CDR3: CASSEYGTGINTEAFF. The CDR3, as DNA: TGTGCCAGCAGTGAATATGGGACAGGGATAAACACTGAAGCTTTCTTT.

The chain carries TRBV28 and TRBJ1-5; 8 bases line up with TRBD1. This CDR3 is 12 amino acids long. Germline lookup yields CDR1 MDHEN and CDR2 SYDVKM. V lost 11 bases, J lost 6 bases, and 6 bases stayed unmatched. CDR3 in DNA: TGTGCCGGGGGACAGGTCGTTCAGCCCCAGCATTTT. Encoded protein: CAGGQVVQPQHF.

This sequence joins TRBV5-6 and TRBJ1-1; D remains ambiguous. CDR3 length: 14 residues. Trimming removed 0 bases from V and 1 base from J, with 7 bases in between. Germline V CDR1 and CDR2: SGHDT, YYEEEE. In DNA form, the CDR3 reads TGTGCCAGCAGCTTGGCGGGTTCGAACACTGAAGCTTTCTTT. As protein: CASSLAGSNTEAFF.

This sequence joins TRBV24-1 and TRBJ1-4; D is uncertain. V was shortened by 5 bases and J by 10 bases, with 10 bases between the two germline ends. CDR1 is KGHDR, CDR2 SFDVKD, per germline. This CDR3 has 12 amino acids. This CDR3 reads CATSVGGGKLFF. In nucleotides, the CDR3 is TGTGCCACCAGTGTAGGAGGTGGAAAACTGTTTTTT.

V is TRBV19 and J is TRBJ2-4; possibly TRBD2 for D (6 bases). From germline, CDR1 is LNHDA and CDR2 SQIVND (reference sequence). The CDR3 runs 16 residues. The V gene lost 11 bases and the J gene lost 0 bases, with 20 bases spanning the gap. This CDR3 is CALWAWGEIAKNIQYF. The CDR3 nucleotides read TGTGCCCTGTGGGCCTGGGGGGAGATAGCCAAAAACATTCAGTACTTC.

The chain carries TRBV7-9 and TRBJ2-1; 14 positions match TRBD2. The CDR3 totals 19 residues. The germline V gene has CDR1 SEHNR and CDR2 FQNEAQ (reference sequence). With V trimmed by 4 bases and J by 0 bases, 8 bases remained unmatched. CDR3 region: CASSSGLAGGLSSYNEQFF. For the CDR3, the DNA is TGTGCCAGCAGCTCCGGACTAGCGGGGGGCCTAAGCTCCTACAATGAGCAGTTCTTC.

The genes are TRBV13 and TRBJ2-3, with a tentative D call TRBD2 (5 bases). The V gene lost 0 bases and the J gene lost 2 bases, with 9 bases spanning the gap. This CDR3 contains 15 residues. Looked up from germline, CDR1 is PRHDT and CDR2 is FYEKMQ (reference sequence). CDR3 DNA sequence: TGTGCCAGCAGCTTAGGCCGGGATCTCACAGATACGCAGTATTTT. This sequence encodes CASSLGRDLTDTQYF.

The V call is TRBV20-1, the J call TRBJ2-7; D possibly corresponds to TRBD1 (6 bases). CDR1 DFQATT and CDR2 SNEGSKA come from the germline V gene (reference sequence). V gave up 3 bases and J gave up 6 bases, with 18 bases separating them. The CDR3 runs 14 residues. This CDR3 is CSASIPRPGAEQYF. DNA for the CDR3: TGCAGTGCTAGTATCCCCCGCCCAGGGGCCGAGCAGTACTTC.

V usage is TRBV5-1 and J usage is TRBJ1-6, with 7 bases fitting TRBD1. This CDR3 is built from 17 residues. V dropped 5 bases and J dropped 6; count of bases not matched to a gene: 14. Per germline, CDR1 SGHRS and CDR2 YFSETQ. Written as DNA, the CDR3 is TGCGCCAGCAGTTATGGACAGGCACTAGGGGCTAATTCACCCCTCCACTTT. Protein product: CASSYGQALGANSPLHF.

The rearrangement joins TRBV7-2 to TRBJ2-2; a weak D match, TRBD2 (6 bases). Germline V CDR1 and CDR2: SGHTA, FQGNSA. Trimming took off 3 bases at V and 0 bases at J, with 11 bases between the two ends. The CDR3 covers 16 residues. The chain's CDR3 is CASSLRGFANTGELFF. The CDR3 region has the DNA TGTGCCAGCAGCTTGCGGGGTTTCGCGAACACCGGGGAGCTGTTTTTT.

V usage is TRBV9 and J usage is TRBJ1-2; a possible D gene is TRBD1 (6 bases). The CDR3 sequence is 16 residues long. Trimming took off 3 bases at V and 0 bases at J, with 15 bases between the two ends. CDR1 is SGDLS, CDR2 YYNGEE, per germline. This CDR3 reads CASSANTGNSNYGYTF. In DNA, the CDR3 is TGTGCCAGCAGCGCCAATACAGGGAATTCTAACTATGGCTACACCTTC.

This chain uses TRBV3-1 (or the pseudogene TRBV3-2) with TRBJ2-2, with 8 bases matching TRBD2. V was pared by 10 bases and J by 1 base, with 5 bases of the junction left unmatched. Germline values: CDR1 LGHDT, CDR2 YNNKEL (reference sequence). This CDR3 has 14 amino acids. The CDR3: CATTSGWNTGELFF. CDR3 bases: TGTGCCACAACTAGCGGATGGAACACCGGGGAGCTGTTTTTT.

DNA of the CDR3: TGCGCCAGCAGCCAAAAGTCGGGACAGGGGACCTACGAGCAGTACTTC. It encodes CASSQKSGQGTYEQYF. The chain is built from TRBV4-3 and TRBJ2-7, with 10 bases fitting TRBD1. In germline, CDR1 is LGHNA, CDR2 YSLEER. V lost 2 bases and J lost 2; bases outside the gene matches: 6. CDR3 length equals 16 residues.

CDR3 loop: CASSYSQGLDGYTF. CDR3 DNA: TGTGCCAGCAGTTACTCGCAGGGTCTGGATGGCTACACCTTC. The chain combines TRBV6-5 with TRBJ1-2; TRBD1 might be the D (5 bases). The CDR3 consists of 14 residues. CDR1 MNHEY and CDR2 SVGAGI come from the germline V gene. Trimming pared 0 bases from V and 6 bases from J, leaving 11 bases between.

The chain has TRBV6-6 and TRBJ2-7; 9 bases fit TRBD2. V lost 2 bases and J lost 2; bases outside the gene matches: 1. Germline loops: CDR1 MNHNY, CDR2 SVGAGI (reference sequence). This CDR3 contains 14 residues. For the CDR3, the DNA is TGTGCCAGCAGTTACCGCGGGGGGGCCTACGAGCAGTACTTC. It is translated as CASSYRGGAYEQYF.

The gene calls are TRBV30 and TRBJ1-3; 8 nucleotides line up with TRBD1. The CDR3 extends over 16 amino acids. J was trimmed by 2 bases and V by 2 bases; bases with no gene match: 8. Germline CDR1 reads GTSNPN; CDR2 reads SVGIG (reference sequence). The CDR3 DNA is TGTGCCTGGAGTCCATCGGACAGGGTCGCTGGAAACACCATATATTTT. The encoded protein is CAWSPSDRVAGNTIYF.

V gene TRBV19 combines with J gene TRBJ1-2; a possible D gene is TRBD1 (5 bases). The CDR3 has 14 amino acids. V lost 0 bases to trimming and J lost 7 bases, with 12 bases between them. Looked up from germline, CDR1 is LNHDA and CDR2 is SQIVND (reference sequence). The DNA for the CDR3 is TGTGCCAGTAGTATAGATGGGATTGGGGCTGGCTACACCTTC. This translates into CASSIDGIGAGYTF.

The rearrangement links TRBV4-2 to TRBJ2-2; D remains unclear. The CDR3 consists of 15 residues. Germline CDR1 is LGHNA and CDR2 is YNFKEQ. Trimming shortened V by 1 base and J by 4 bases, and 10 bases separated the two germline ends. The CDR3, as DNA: TGTGCCAGCAGCCAAGGCGCTGGCGGCACCGGGGAGCTGTTTTTT. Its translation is CASSQGAGGTGELFF.

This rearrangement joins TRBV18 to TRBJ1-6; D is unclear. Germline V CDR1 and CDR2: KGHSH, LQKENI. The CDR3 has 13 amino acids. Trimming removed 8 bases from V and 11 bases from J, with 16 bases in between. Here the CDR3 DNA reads TGTGCCAGCACCCGAGAGGGAACACCACCCCTCCACTTT. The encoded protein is CASTREGTPPLHF.

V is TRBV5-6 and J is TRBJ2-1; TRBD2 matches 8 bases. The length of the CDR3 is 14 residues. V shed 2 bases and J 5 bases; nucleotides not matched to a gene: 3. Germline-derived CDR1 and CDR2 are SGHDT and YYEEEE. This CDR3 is CASSFQAGDNEQFF. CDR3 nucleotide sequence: TGTGCCAGCAGCTTTCAAGCGGGGGACAATGAGCAGTTCTTC.

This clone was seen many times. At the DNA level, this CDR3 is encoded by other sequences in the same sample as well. As DNA, the CDR3 is TGTGCCAGCAGTGGGACAGGGGGAAGTACCGGGGAGCTGTTTTTT. This sequence encodes CASSGTGGSTGELFF. The chain carries TRBV6-4 and TRBJ2-2; 10 bases match TRBD1. The CDR3 covers 15 residues. Germline loops: CDR1 MRHNA, CDR2 SNTAGT. Trimming cost V 4 bases and J 5 bases; bases outside gene matches: 4.

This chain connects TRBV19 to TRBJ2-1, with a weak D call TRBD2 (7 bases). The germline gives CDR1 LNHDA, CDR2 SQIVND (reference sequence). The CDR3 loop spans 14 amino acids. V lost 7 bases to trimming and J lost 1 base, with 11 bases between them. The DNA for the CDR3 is TGTGCCAGTACGGGGAGGGGGTCCTACAATGAGCAGTTCTTC. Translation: CASTGRGSYNEQFF.

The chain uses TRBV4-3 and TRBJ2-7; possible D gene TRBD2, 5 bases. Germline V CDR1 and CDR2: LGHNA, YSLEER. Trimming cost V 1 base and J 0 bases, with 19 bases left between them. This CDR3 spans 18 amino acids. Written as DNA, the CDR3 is TGCGCCAGCAGCCAAGGGGCACCCCCGGCGGGTAGCTCCTACGAGCAGTACTTC. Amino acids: CASSQGAPPAGSSYEQYF.

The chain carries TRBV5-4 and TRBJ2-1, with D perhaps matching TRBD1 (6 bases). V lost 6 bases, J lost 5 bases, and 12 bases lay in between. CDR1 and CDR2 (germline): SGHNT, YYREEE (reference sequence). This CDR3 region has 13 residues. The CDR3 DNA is TGTGCCAGCACCACAGGGTCGAACAATGAGCAGTTCTTC. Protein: CASTTGSNNEQFF.

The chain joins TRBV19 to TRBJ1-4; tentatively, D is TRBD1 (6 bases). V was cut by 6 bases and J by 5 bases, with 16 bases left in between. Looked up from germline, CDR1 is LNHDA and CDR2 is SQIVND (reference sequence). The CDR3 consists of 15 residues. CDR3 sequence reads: CASSSLVGQNEKLFF. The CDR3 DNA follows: TGTGCCAGTAGCTCCCTGGTGGGACAAAATGAAAAACTGTTTTTT.

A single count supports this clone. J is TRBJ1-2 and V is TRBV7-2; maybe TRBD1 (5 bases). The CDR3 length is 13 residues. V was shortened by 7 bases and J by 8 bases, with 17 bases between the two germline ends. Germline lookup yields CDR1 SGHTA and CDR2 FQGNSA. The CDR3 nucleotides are TGTGCCAGCATTTCCGGGGGAGGGCGCGGCTACACCTTC. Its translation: CASISGGGRGYTF. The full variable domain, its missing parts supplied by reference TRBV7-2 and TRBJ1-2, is GAGVSQSPSNKVTEKGKDVELRCDPISGHTALYWYRQSLGQGLEFLIYFQGNSAPDKSGLPSDRFSAERTGGSVSTLTIQRTQQEDSAVYLCASISGGGRGYTFGSGTRLTVV.

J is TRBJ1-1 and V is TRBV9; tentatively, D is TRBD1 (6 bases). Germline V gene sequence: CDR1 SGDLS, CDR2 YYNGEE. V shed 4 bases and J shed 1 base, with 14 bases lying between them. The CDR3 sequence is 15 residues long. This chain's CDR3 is CASSRRGGSNTEAFF. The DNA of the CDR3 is TGTGCCAGCAGCCGGAGAGGGGGTTCGAACACTGAAGCTTTCTTT.